This T cell receptor beta chain was recovered during a study of identical twins. Template switching supplied a universal primer site; unique molecular identifiers were carried on the cDNA. TCRdb re-called the 5' RACE reads with MiXCR, one entry per CDR3 protein. The sample lists 690,000 or so distinct CDR3 sequences; around 8.6% were seen once. Germline-derived CDR1 and CDR2 are LGHNA and YNFKEQ. Unmatched junction bases numbered 6, after V lost 4 bases and J lost 2 bases. The length of the CDR3 is 16 residues. In this sample, this clonotype turned up a few times. This sample also appeared in a second study, on yellow fever vaccine responses in identical twins.

The origin of this receptor is a woman aged 18-29 years in good health. The sequencing input was PBMCs. The chain couples TRBV4-2 to TRBJ2-4; 9 bases agree with TRBD1. The CDR3 spells CASSRATGGPKNIQYF. The CDR3 nucleotides read TGTGCCAGCAGCCGTGCTACAGGGGGCCCCAAAAACATTCAGTACTTC.